What follows are 14 T cell receptor beta chains derived from one specimen sequenced in a study of shared clonotypes between healthy human individuals. Some clones are missing from TCRdb's copy, which holds only in-frame ones; the method was immunoSEQ multiplex PCR. The data contain roughly 2,300,000 clones, around 93% of them singletons. The sequencing input was naive CD4+ T cells from PBMCs. The subset was: CD45RA+ positively selected. The receptors come from a man younger than 35 in good health. Some clones in this sample may be carry-over from other donors' samples.

This clone was seen only once. V and J are TRBV4-2 and TRBJ2-3, with 11 bases aligning to TRBD2. Germline V gives CDR1 LGHNA, CDR2 YNFKEQ. The ends lost 4 bases at V and 2 bases at J; junction bases unmatched: 5. This CDR3 region has 16 residues. Here the CDR3 reads CASSPLAGGTTDTQYF. The DNA of the CDR3 is TGTGCCAGCAGCCCCTTAGCGGGAGGGACCACAGATACGCAGTATTTT.

The chain links TRBV4-1 to TRBJ1-1, with a possible D match to TRBD1 (5 bases). Trimming left V 3 bases short and J 1 base short, with 18 bases between. This CDR3 is built from 17 residues. Germline V CDR1 and CDR2: MGHRA, YSYEKL. DNA of the CDR3: TGCGCCAGCAGCCACCCAGCCCCGGGACGTAAGAACACTGAAGCTTTCTTT. Amino acids: CASSHPAPGRKNTEAFF.

The CDR3 loop is CATNPSTGAGNTIYF. CDR3 nucleotide sequence: TGTGCCACAAATCCGTCTACAGGGGCTGGAAACACCATATATTTT. The gene calls are TRBV28 and TRBJ1-3, with 7 bases identical to TRBD1. Germline loops: CDR1 MDHEN, CDR2 SYDVKM. There are 15 residues in the CDR3. V lost 10 bases and J lost 2; bases outside the gene matches: 11.

V gene TRBV7-8 combines with J gene TRBJ1-1, with TRBD1 as a possible D gene (5 bases). The CDR3 spans 15 residues. Trimming stripped 7 bases from V and 4 bases from J, with 19 bases between. Per the germline V gene, CDR1 is SGHVS and CDR2 is FQNEAQ. The CDR3 protein is CASTPSGPGGTEAFF. CDR3 DNA: TGTGCCAGCACCCCTTCCGGGCCTGGGGGCACTGAAGCTTTCTTT.

The rearrangement uses TRBV6-1 and TRBJ2-7; D is unresolved. Germline lookup yields CDR1 MNHNS and CDR2 SASEGT. V lost 7 bases and J lost 2, with 18 bases in between. The CDR3 is made up of 15 amino acids. CDR3 amino acids: CASKDFGLRTYEQYF. The DNA for the CDR3 is TGTGCCAGCAAAGATTTTGGGCTACGAACCTACGAGCAGTACTTC.

The chain combines TRBV11-2 with TRBJ2-2; tentatively, D is TRBD2 (6 bases). The CDR3 covers 15 residues. V was shortened by 6 bases and J by 2 bases, with 13 bases between the two germline ends. From germline, CDR1 is SGHAT and CDR2 FQNNGV. The CDR3 DNA follows: TGTGCCAGCAGGCCAATAGCGGCAAACACCGGGGAGCTGTTTTTT. This encodes CASRPIAANTGELFF.

The chain joins TRBV11-3 to TRBJ2-2; 7 bases line up with TRBD2. Losses at the gene ends were 5 bases for V and 2 bases for J; bases not matched to a gene: 8. CDR3 length equals 16 residues. Germline loops: CDR1 SGHNT, CDR2 YENEEA. The CDR3 DNA is TGTGCCAGCAGCCTTCAGCGGGGACCAAACACCGGGGAGCTGTTTTTT. Protein product: CASSLQRGPNTGELFF.

The chain's CDR3 is CASSLDSLAYEQYF. DNA of the CDR3: TGTGCCAGCAGCTTAGACAGTCTCGCCTACGAGCAGTACTTC. The chain combines TRBV11-2 with TRBJ2-7; D remains ambiguous. The length of the CDR3 is 14 residues. Deletions cut 0 bases from V and 2 bases from J, with 8 bases between. CDR1 is SGHAT, CDR2 FQNNGV, per germline.

This CDR3 is CASSLSWVADTQYF. The CDR3 DNA is TGTGCCAGCAGCTTAAGTTGGGTGGCGGATACGCAGTATTTT. The V and J genes are TRBV11-3 and TRBJ2-3; D is unresolved. The CDR3 loop spans 14 amino acids. V was cut by 2 bases and J by 6 bases, with 12 bases left in between. Germline CDR1 is SGHNT and CDR2 is YENEEA.

The chain links TRBV6-5 to TRBJ2-7; 10 bases are a match to TRBD2. The V gene's germline CDR1 is MNHEY and CDR2 SVGAGI. This CDR3 region has 14 residues. J gave up 3 bases and V 5 bases, and 4 bases lay outside the gene matches. In DNA form, the CDR3 reads TGTGCCAGCAGTCCTAGCGGGAGTAGCTACGAGCAGTACTTC. Translation gives CASSPSGSSYEQYF.

V is TRBV5-4 and J is TRBJ2-5; TRBD1 matches 7 bases. The CDR3 totals 13 residues. J gave up 4 bases and V 3 bases, and 3 bases lay outside the gene matches. CDR1 is SGHNT, CDR2 YYREEE, per germline (reference sequence). CDR3 in DNA: TGTGCCAGCAGCTCGCAGGGGGTAGAGACCCAGTACTTC. It yields the protein CASSSQGVETQYF.

A word on this clone: Other DNA sequences in the sample encode the same CDR3. The chain recombines TRBV11-3 with TRBJ2-3; D remains ambiguous. Looked up from germline, CDR1 is SGHNT and CDR2 is YENEEA. This CDR3 spans 15 amino acids. V was clipped by 1 base and J by 0 bases, with 8 bases between them. CDR3 DNA sequence: TGTGCCAGCAGCTTAGGTCTTGGGAGCACAGATACGCAGTATTTT. It is translated as CASSLGLGSTDTQYF.

This chain connects TRBV7-2 to TRBJ2-1; D might be TRBD1 (5 bases). The V gene lost 5 bases and the J gene lost 2 bases, with 13 bases spanning the gap. The CDR3 spans 15 residues. The germline V gene encodes CDR1 SGHTA and CDR2 FQGNSA. This CDR3 is CASSPLVGPYNEQFF. The CDR3 DNA follows: TGTGCCAGCAGCCCCCTCGTGGGGCCCTACAATGAGCAGTTCTTC.

In this sample, this clone turned up once. This rearrangement joins TRBV15 to TRBJ2-7; D unclear. The CDR3 runs 14 residues. Trimming shortened V by 0 bases and J by 7 bases, and 13 bases separated the two germline ends. Germline V gives CDR1 LNHNV, CDR2 YYDKDF (reference sequence). CDR3 region: CATSREKGEWEQYF. CDR3 sequence (DNA): TGTGCCACCAGCAGAGAGAAAGGAGAGTGGGAGCAGTACTTC.